This TCR beta chain was found in a study of T cell responses to AZD1222 COVID-19 vaccine (dated by TCRdb to the early 2020s). General notes on the study: TCR sequencing covered roughly 230 trial participants: 207 given two doses of AZD1222 and approximately 26 given two doses of MenACWY control vaccine. Trial participants were enrolled by age into 18-55, 56-69 and 70-plus year subgroups, with roughly 160, 29 and 62 TCR-sequenced participants respectively.

Comments on this clone: This receptor's antigen is unknown. One base away there is no much larger clone; base qualities are not given.

The time point label for this specimen denotes: about 28 days (+/-7) after the second vaccine dose. Because spike-specific TCR depth and breadth did not differ between the two schedules, AZD1222 recipients who got a second dose at roughly 4 weeks were pooled with those who got a second dose at roughly 12 weeks. The vaccinee samples were drawn from two UK trials, COV001 and COV002, one of which was a single-blind randomized controlled phase 2/3 trial testing AZD1222 (ChAdOx1 nCoV-19) in healthy adults. For TCRbeta chain sequencing, PBMC samples were collected from trial participants at day 0 and at day 28 after the second dose. The CDR3 regions of human TCRbeta chains were analyzed by immunosequencing. For the original study's pipeline: TCRs in the repertoires were matched against a reference library of SARS-CoV-2-specific TCRs that had been generated with the MIRA antigen-specificity platform. Breadth meant the fraction of unique TCRs that were SARS-CoV-2-associated, whereas depth meant the fraction of total T cells that were SARS-CoV-2-associated. Using the MIRA data, each spike-specific TCR was mapped to the spike region that the TCR reacts to and placed in a CD4 or CD8 class. Log10-transformed breadth and depth values were compared by one-way ANOVA with Sidak's multiple comparisons tests. The table was pulled from immuneACCESS by TCRdb, which kept in-frame rearrangements only. Such tables lose some clones; where checked, under half of the loss comes from unresolved V genes, and the rest has no known cause. V, J and clone size are those of that table, while D and trimming were read from the DNA. Counted in this sample were around 110,000 clones; roughly 93% of them appeared once. Of the sample, roughly 1.5% falls within the top ten clones.

General study outcomes and caveats: Because no samples from the day 14 peak response were available, repertoires could be characterized only after the peak T cell response. Only 5 to 7 AZD1222 recipients were SARS-CoV-2 seropositive at baseline, limiting conclusions about previously exposed vaccinees. Participants were mostly white British and included more females than males, and it was suggested by the authors that clonal diversity may have been underestimated. The vaccine-associated CD4 TCRs covered the entire spike protein, and the dominant responses fell in regions 160-218 and 743-854. A significant rise in spike-specific TCR breadth and depth was observed after two AZD1222 doses relative to day 0 and relative to MenACWY recipients. Nearly half of unique spike-specific TCRs reportedly recognized epitopes outside regions mutated in the B.1.351 and B.1.1.7 variants. In the small 56-69-year group, the increase in depth fell short of significance, most likely because of low power.

Between the V and J ends, shortened by 0 bases and 6 bases respectively, the junction contains 10 bases. CDR1 is given as SEHNR and CDR2 as FQNEAQ, both from the germline V gene (reference sequence). The CDR3, cysteine through phenylalanine, is 14 amino acids long. Left in the record is the CDR3 DNA by itself, 42 bases read in frame from the first base. This specimen was peripheral blood, taken 28 days after the second AZD1222 dose. The receptor was derived from an adult who received the AZD1222 COVID-19 vaccine. The V gene is TRBV7-9 and the J gene is TRBJ2-3; 5 matching bases give a weak D call of TRBD1. For the CDR3, the sequence is CASSLAQAADTQYF. The DNA sequence is as follows: TGTGCCAGCAGCTTAGCACAGGCAGCGGATACGCAGTATTTT.